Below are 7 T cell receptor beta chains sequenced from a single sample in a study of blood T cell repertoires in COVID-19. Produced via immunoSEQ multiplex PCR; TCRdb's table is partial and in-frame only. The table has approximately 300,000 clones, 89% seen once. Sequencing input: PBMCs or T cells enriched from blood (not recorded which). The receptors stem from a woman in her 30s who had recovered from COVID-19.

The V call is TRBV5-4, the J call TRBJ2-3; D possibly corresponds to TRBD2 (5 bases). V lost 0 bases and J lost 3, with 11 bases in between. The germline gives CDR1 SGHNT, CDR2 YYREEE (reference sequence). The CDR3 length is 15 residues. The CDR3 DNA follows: TGTGCCAGCAGCTTGGGTGGGAGAGGAACAGATACGCAGTATTTT. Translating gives CASSLGGRGTDTQYF.

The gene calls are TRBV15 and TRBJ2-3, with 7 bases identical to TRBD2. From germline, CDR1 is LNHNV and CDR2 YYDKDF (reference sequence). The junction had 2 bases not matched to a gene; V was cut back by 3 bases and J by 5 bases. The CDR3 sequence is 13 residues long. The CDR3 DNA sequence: TGTGCCACCAGCAGCGGGAGGCAAGATACGCAGTATTTT. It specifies CATSSGRQDTQYF.

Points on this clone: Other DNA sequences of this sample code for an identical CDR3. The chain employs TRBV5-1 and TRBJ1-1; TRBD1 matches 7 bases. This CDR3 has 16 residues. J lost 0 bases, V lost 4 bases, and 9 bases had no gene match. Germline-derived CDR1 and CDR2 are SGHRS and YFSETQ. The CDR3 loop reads CASSPRQGVMNTEAFF. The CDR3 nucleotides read TGCGCCAGCAGCCCAAGACAGGGCGTGATGAACACTGAAGCTTTCTTT.

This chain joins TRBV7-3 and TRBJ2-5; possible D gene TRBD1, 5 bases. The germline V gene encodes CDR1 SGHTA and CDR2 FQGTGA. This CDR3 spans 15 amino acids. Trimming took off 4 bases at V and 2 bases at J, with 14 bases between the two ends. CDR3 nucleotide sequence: TGTGCCAGCAGCTCAAGGGGCTTACCACAAGAGACCCAGTACTTC. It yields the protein CASSSRGLPQETQYF.

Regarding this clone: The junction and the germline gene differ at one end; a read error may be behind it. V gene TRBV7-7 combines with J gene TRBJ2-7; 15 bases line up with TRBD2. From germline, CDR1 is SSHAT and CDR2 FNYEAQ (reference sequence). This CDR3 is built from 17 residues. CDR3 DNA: TGTGCTAGCAGCGCGGGACTAGCGGGAGGAACGCACTACGAGCAGTACTTC. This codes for CASSAGLAGGTHYEQYF.

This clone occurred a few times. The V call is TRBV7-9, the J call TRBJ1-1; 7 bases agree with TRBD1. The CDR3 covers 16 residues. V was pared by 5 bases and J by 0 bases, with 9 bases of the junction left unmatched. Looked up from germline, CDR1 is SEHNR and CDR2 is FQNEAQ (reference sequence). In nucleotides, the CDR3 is TGTGCCAGCAGCACCCGGACAGGCCGAGTGAACACTGAAGCTTTCTTT. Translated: CASSTRTGRVNTEAFF.

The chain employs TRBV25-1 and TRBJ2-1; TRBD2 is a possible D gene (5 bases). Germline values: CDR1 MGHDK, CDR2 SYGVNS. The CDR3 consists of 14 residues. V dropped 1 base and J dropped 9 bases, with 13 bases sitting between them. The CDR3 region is CASSEWVGVGEQFF. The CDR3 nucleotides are TGTGCCAGCAGTGAATGGGTGGGAGTGGGTGAGCAGTTCTTC.